The 32 T cell receptor beta chains in this list originate from one sample, sequenced in a study of blood T cells in healthy people across ages. Sample-barcoded 5' priming and a J-beta primer mix drove a second PCR of roughly 7 to 11 cycles. TCRdb re-called the 5' RACE reads with MiXCR, one entry per CDR3 protein. The sample carries 700,000 or so distinct CDR3 sequences, approximately 40% recorded once. Sequencing was performed on blood. All receptors derive from an elderly man in good health.

This clonotype was recorded a few times. The chain has TRBV7-9 and TRBJ2-4, with 10 bases that match TRBD1. The CDR3 extends over 20 amino acids. V gave up 1 base and J gave up 0 bases; unmatched junction bases: 12. Germline CDR1 and CDR2: SEHNR and FQNEAQ (reference sequence). The CDR3 DNA sequence: TGTGCCAGCAGCTTAGTCCCGACAGGGGGCCCGACCTTAGCCAAAAACATTCAGTACTTC. Encoded protein: CASSLVPTGGPTLAKNIQYF.

This clonotype was counted a few times. The rearrangement links TRBV27 to TRBJ2-1; 11 bases map to TRBD2. The J segment lost 8 bases and the V segment lost 2 bases, leaving 8 bases of the junction unmatched. Germline lookup yields CDR1 MNHEY and CDR2 SMNVEV (reference sequence). This CDR3 is 16 amino acids long. The CDR3 DNA reads as TGTGCCAGCAGTTTAATTCGGACTAGCGGGTACTATGAGCAGTTCTTC. Residues: CASSLIRTSGYYEQFF.

About this clonotype: Possible read error: a much larger clone is one base away. CDR3 region: CAISATGGTDTQYF. The CDR3 nucleotides read TGTGCCATCAGTGCGACAGGAGGCACAGATACGCAGTATTTT. The chain uses TRBV10-3 and TRBJ2-3; D perhaps matches TRBD1 (6 bases). The CDR3 is 14 residues long. The V gene lost 4 bases and the J gene lost 1 base, with 9 bases spanning the gap. CDR1 and CDR2 from the germline V gene are ENHRY and SYGVKD.

On this clonotype: A read error may account for a junction end that differs from germline. The rearrangement joins TRBV6-2 or TRBV6-3 to TRBJ2-7; D not certain. Gene TRBJ2-5 matches the end of the DNA better, so the J call may be wrong. Germline V CDR1 and CDR2: MNHEY, SVGEGT. There are 15 residues in the CDR3. The CDR3 DNA reads TGTGCCGGCAGCCTCCCCGGACCTCTCCAGGAGACCCAGTACTTC. Translation: CAGSLPGPLQETQYF.

This chain connects TRBV4-3 to TRBJ2-7, with 9 bases matching TRBD2. CDR1 LGHNA and CDR2 YSLEER come from the germline V gene. V trimming: 1 base; J trimming: 2 bases; junction bases outside the gene matches: 9. This CDR3 has 17 residues. The CDR3 region is CASSQADVAGAAYEQYF. Here the CDR3 DNA reads TGCGCCAGCAGCCAAGCTGATGTAGCGGGGGCCGCCTACGAGCAGTACTTC.

This chain connects TRBV5-1 to TRBJ1-4, with unresolved D. The CDR3 runs 13 residues. The germline V and J ends were trimmed by 6 bases and 8 bases, with 14 bases remaining between them. Germline V CDR1 and CDR2: SGHRS, YFSETQ. This CDR3 reads CASNQWTEEKLFF. The CDR3 nucleotides are TGCGCCAGCAACCAATGGACTGAGGAAAAACTGTTTTTT.

This sequence joins TRBV6-1 and TRBJ2-1; possibly TRBD2 for D (5 bases). Between the trimmed V and J ends, which lost 9 bases and 5 bases, there was a span of 14 bases. From germline, CDR1 is MNHNS and CDR2 SASEGT. This CDR3 spans 13 amino acids. CDR3 loop: CASTITRHNEQFF. The CDR3 DNA follows: TGTGCCAGTACCATCACTAGGCACAATGAGCAGTTCTTC.

Points on this clonotype: It may be a read error: a sequence one base away is much more abundant. The V and J genes are TRBV28 and TRBJ2-1; 13 bases align to TRBD2. This CDR3 is 17 amino acids long. After removal of 6 bases from V and 7 bases from J, the junction contained 12 bases not matched to a gene. Germline loops: CDR1 MDHEN, CDR2 SYDVKM. The CDR3 sequence is CASSLGVLAGGLNEQFF. The CDR3 region has the DNA TGTGCCAGCAGCCTTGGGGTACTAGCGGGAGGGCTGAATGAGCAGTTCTTC.

The CDR3 coding sequence is TGTGCCAGCAGTGACCAGGGCCCAACAAGAGGGGAGCAGTACTTC. This sequence encodes CASSDQGPTRGEQYF. The rearrangement links TRBV6-1 to TRBJ2-7; perhaps D is TRBD1 or TRBD2 (5 bases each). V lost 3 bases and J 7 bases, leaving 19 bases between the germline ends. This CDR3 is built from 15 residues. Germline V lookup: CDR1 MNHNS, CDR2 SASEGT.

This clonotype was counted between two and nine times. This chain uses TRBV6-2 or TRBV6-3 with TRBJ2-7; maybe TRBD1 (6 bases). CDR1 and CDR2 (germline): MNHEY, SVGEGT. Trimming took 2 bases from V and 4 from J, leaving 9 bases between them. The CDR3 is made up of 13 amino acids. As DNA, the CDR3 is TGTGCCAGCAGTTACACAGGGCTGTACGAGCAGTACTTC. It encodes CASSYTGLYEQYF.

The chain uses TRBV12-3 or TRBV12-4 and TRBJ2-1, with 12 bases identical to TRBD2. Losses at the gene ends were 6 bases for V and 6 bases for J; bases not matched to a gene: 6. CDR3 length equals 15 residues. This chain's CDR3 is CASRISSGRGNEQFF. In nucleotides, the CDR3 is TGTGCCAGCAGGATCTCTAGCGGGAGGGGCAATGAGCAGTTCTTC.

This clonotype appeared a few times. The V call is TRBV7-9, the J call TRBJ2-5; D possibly matches TRBD1 or TRBD2 (6 bases each). V dropped 5 bases and J dropped 4 bases, with 14 bases sitting between them. Germline assignment: CDR1 SEHNR and CDR2 FQNEAQ (reference sequence). CDR3 length: 14 residues. The CDR3, as DNA: TGTGCCAGCAGCCCTGGGGGGCTGGGAGAGACCCAGTACTTC. This translates into CASSPGGLGETQYF.

The V gene is TRBV12-3 or TRBV12-4, the J gene TRBJ2-3; TRBD1 agrees at 9 bases. V lost 5 bases to trimming and J lost 5 bases; unmatched junction nucleotides: 5. The CDR3 is made up of 14 amino acids. The CDR3 nucleotides are TGTGCCAGCAGTGACAGGGGGAGTGTAGATACGCAGTATTTT. It is translated as CASSDRGSVDTQYF.

At least ten counts were recorded for this clonotype. The gene calls are TRBV12-3 or TRBV12-4 and TRBJ2-5; D is tentatively TRBD1 or TRBD2 (5 bases each). V lost 8 bases to trimming and J lost 3 bases, with 16 bases between them. This CDR3 is 14 amino acids long. CDR3 residues: CASGPVRGEETQYF. The CDR3, as DNA: TGTGCCAGCGGCCCGGTGAGGGGAGAAGAGACCCAGTACTTC.

The chain is built from TRBV7-2 and TRBJ2-7; 7 nucleotides line up with TRBD1. The CDR3 spans 16 residues. The germline V gene has CDR1 SGHTA and CDR2 FQGNSA. The V gene end was trimmed by 1 base and the J gene end by 2 bases; junction bases not matched to a gene: 8. The CDR3 loop is CASSLGSQGLTYEQYF. CDR3 in DNA: TGTGCCAGCAGCTTAGGGTCACAGGGGCTGACCTACGAGCAGTACTTC.

The V call is TRBV20-1, the J call TRBJ1-5; weak D call: TRBD1 (5 bases). Germline V gives CDR1 DFQATT, CDR2 SNEGSKA (reference sequence). This CDR3 comprises 17 residues. The V end lost 6 bases, the J end lost 4 bases, and 25 bases lay between the germline ends. CDR3 sequence reads: CSAEVTGGIGKNQPQHF. The DNA for the CDR3 is TGCAGTGCCGAAGTTACGGGGGGGATTGGAAAAAATCAGCCCCAGCATTTT.

This clonotype was recorded once. CDR3 coding DNA: TGTGCCAGCAGCTTACGACAGGGAGACACTGAAGCTTTCTTT. This codes for CASSLRQGDTEAFF. The chain combines TRBV6-1 with TRBJ1-1; 7 nucleotides align to TRBD1. This CDR3 comprises 14 residues. J gave up 3 bases and V 6 bases, and 7 bases lay outside the gene matches. Germline values: CDR1 MNHNS, CDR2 SASEGT.

The chain uses TRBV6-2 or TRBV6-3 and TRBJ2-1; D gene unclear. Looked up from germline, CDR1 is MNHEY and CDR2 is SVGEGT. Trimming cost V 5 bases and J 13 bases, with 18 bases left between them. There are 13 residues in the CDR3. In nucleotides, the CDR3 is TGTGCCAGCAGTGACCCTTCGAATGGCCTCCAGTTCTTC. Its protein is CASSDPSNGLQFF.

This clonotype was recorded a few times. V usage is TRBV11-1 and J usage is TRBJ1-6; D uncertain. V lost 3 bases to trimming and J lost 7 bases, with 10 bases between them. CDR3 length equals 14 residues. CDR1 and CDR2 (germline): SGHAT, FQDESV (reference sequence). DNA of the CDR3: TGTGCCAGCAGCTTGCAGGCCAGGAATTCACCCCTCCACTTT. Translating gives CASSLQARNSPLHF.

This clonotype showed up many times. V is TRBV7-2 and J is TRBJ2-5, with TRBD2 matching 9 bases. This CDR3 has 14 amino acids. V was clipped by 8 bases and J by 5 bases; unmatched bases: 9. The germline gives CDR1 SGHTA, CDR2 FQGNSA. The CDR3 DNA sequence: TGTGCCAGCTCAGGCGGGGGGGCATGGGAGACCCAGTACTTC. Protein: CASSGGGAWETQYF.

This clonotype turned up a few times. The V and J genes are TRBV6-6 and TRBJ2-5, with 9 positions matching TRBD2. Judging by the DNA end, TRBJ2-7 fits better; the J call may be wrong. The CDR3 is 15 residues long. Germline V gene lookup returns CDR1 MNHNY and CDR2 SVGAGI (reference sequence). The CDR3 nucleotides are TGTGCCAGCAGTTACAGCCTAGCGGGATTGGTCGAGCAGTACTTC. Protein product: CASSYSLAGLVEQYF.

The genes are TRBV5-1 and TRBJ1-6, with unresolved D. Trimming took 4 bases from V and 4 from J, leaving 12 bases between them. The germline V gene has CDR1 SGHRS and CDR2 YFSETQ. The CDR3 is 15 amino acids. CDR3 protein: CASSRTGDYNSPLHF. DNA for the CDR3: TGCGCCAGCAGCCGAACGGGAGATTATAATTCACCCCTCCACTTT.

The chain carries TRBV12-5 and TRBJ2-3; TRBD2 aligns across 7 bases. CDR1 and CDR2 (germline): LGHNT, FRNRAP. J lost 0 bases, V lost 6 bases, and 9 bases had no gene match. CDR3 size: 16 residues. The CDR3 DNA reads as TGTGCTAGTGGACAAAATAGCGGGTTTAGCACAGATACGCAGTATTTT. Its protein product is CASGQNSGFSTDTQYF.

This chain links TRBV5-8 with TRBJ2-6; D ambiguous. This CDR3 spans 17 amino acids. The germline V and J ends were trimmed by 3 bases and 0 bases, with 13 bases remaining between them. Per germline, CDR1 SGHTS and CDR2 YDEGEE. The CDR3 spells CASSSWFGDSGANVLTF. For the CDR3, the DNA is TGTGCCAGCAGCTCTTGGTTTGGAGACTCTGGGGCCAACGTCCTGACTTTC. The full variable domain, in which reference TRBV5-8 and TRBJ2-6 provide the parts outside the CDR3, is EAGVTQSPTHLIKTRGQQATLRCSPISGHTSVYWYQQALGLGLQFLLWYDEGEERNRGNFPPRFSGRQFPNYSSELNVNALELEDSALYLCASSSWFGDSGANVLTFGAGSRLTVL.

This clonotype has a handful of counts. The rearrangement joins TRBV10-3 to TRBJ2-3; TRBD2 matches at 12 bases. CDR3 size: 18 residues. The trim removed 3 bases at V and 5 bases at J, leaving 12 bases unmatched. The germline CDR1 and CDR2 sequences are ENHRY and SYGVKD. The CDR3 is CAISDRASGGAQEDTQYF. CDR3 nucleotide sequence: TGTGCCATCAGTGACCGGGCTAGCGGGGGGGCCCAGGAAGATACGCAGTATTTT.

The chain uses TRBV20-1 and TRBJ2-5, with 9 positions matching TRBD2. The CDR3 contains 15 residues. The germline gives CDR1 DFQATT, CDR2 SNEGSKA (reference sequence). After removal of 0 bases from V and 5 bases from J, the junction contained 7 bases not matched to a gene. The CDR3 DNA sequence: TGCAGTGCTAGAGATTCCGCGGGGGGGGTGGAGACCCAGTACTTC. Its protein product is CSARDSAGGVETQYF.

The chain combines TRBV6-2 or TRBV6-3 with TRBJ1-1; D possibly corresponds to TRBD1 (5 bases). The CDR3 contains 13 residues. The V gene's germline CDR1 is MNHEY and CDR2 SVGEGT. Trimming removed 3 bases at V and 3 bases at J, with 8 bases between. As DNA, the CDR3 is TGTGCCAGCAGTTATCAGGGATACACTGAAGCTTTCTTT. This translates into CASSYQGYTEAFF.

In regard to this clonotype: A much larger clone differs by one base, so this may be a read error. This chain connects TRBV4-3 to TRBJ2-6, with D tentatively TRBD1 (5 bases). Germline V lookup: CDR1 LGHNA, CDR2 YSLEER. The CDR3 is 15 amino acids. CDR3 residues: CASSQDRTGANLLTF. As DNA, the CDR3 is TGCGCCAGCAGCCAAGACAGAACTGGGGCCAACCTCCTGACTTTC.

The rearrangement uses TRBV4-1 and TRBJ2-4; 14 bases align to TRBD2. CDR3 length: 20 amino acids. Germline values: CDR1 MGHRA, CDR2 YSYEKL. With V trimmed by 4 bases and J by 0 bases, 11 bases remained unmatched. As DNA, the CDR3 is TGCGCCAGCAGCCCAAGAACACCGGGACTAGCGGGAGAAGCCAAAAACATTCAGTACTTC. Translated: CASSPRTPGLAGEAKNIQYF.

Only a few counts were recorded for this clonotype. The CDR3 DNA reads as TGTGCCAGCAGCCGGGACAGGGCCTATGGCTACACCTTC. As protein: CASSRDRAYGYTF. The gene calls are TRBV9 and TRBJ1-2; TRBD1 aligns across 9 bases. CDR1 SGDLS and CDR2 YYNGEE come from the germline V gene. V shed 4 bases, J shed 4 bases, and the junction held 2 bases outside the gene matches. The CDR3 totals 13 residues.

As for this clonotype: This may arise from a read error, as a much more abundant clone is one base away. V usage is TRBV7-2 and J usage is TRBJ2-6; D perhaps matches TRBD1 (5 bases). The CDR3 consists of 16 residues. The V gene's germline CDR1 is SGHTA and CDR2 FQGNSA. Here the CDR3 reads CASSLKPGAGTNVLTF. The CDR3, as DNA: TGTGCCAGCAGCTTGAAACCTGGGGCTGGGACCAACGTCCTGACTTTC. The variable domain in full, completed from reference TRBV7-2 and TRBJ2-6, reads GAGVSQSPSNKVTEKGKDVELRCDPISGHTALYWYRQSLGQGLEFLIYFQGNSAPDKSGLPSDRFSAERTGGSVSTLTIQRTQQEDSAVYLCASSLKPGAGTNVLTFGAGSRLTVL.

This clonotype was observed a handful of times. The chain employs TRBV7-9 and TRBJ1-2, with a weak D call TRBD1 (5 bases). This CDR3 is built from 15 residues. Trimming left V 4 bases short and J 0 bases short, with 12 bases between. Per the germline V gene, CDR1 is SEHNR and CDR2 is FQNEAQ (reference sequence). CDR3: CASSSRDRSNYGYTF. As DNA, the CDR3 is TGTGCCAGCAGCTCTCGGGACCGATCTAACTATGGCTACACCTTC.